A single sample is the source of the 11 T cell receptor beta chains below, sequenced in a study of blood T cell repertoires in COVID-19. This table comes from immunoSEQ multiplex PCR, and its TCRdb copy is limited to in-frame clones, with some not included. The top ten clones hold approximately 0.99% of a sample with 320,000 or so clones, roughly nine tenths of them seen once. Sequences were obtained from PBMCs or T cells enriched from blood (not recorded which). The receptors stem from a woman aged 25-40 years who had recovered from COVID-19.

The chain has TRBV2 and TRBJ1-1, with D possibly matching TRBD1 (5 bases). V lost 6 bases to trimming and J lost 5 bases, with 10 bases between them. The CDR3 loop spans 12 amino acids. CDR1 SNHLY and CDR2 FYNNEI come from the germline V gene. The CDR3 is CASSGGGTEAFF. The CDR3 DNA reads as TGTGCCAGCAGCGGGGGGGGGACTGAAGCTTTCTTT. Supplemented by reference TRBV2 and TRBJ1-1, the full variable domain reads EPEVTQTPSHQVTQMGQEVILRCVPISNHLYFYWYRQILGQKVEFLVSFYNNEISEKSEIFDDQFSVERPDGSNFTLKIRSTKLEDSAMYFCASSGGGTEAFFGQGTRLTVV.

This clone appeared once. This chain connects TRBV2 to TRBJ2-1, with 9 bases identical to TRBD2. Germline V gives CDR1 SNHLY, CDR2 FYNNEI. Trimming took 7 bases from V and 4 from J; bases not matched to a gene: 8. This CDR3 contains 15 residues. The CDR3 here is CASTPGLASYNEQFF. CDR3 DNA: TGTGCCAGCACACCGGGACTAGCCTCATACAATGAGCAGTTCTTC.

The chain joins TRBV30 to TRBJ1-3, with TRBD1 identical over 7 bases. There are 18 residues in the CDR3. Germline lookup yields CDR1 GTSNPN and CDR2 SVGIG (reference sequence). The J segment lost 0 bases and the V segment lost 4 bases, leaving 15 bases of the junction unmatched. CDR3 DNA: TGTGCCTGGAATGTACTGGGACAGCCGCCCAGCTCTGGAAACACCATATATTTT. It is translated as CAWNVLGQPPSSGNTIYF.

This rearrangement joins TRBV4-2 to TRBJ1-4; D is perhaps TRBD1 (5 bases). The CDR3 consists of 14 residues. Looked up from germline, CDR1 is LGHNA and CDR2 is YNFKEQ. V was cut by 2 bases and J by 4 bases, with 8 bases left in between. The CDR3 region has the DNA TGTGCCAGCAGCCAATTGGACAATAATGAAAAACTGTTTTTT. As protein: CASSQLDNNEKLFF.

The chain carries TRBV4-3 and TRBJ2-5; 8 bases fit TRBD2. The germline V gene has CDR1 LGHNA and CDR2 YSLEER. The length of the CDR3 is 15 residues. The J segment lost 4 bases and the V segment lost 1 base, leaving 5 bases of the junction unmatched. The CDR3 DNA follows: TGCGCCAGCAGCCAAGCTACGGGGGGGCCAGAGACCCAGTACTTC. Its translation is CASSQATGGPETQYF.

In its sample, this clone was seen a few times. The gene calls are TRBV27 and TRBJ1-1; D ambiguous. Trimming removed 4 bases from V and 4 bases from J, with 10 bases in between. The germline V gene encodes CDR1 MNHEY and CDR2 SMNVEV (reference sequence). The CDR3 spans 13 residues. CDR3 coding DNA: TGTGCCAGCAGTTACGAGGGCGGCACTGAAGCTTTCTTT. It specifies CASSYEGGTEAFF.

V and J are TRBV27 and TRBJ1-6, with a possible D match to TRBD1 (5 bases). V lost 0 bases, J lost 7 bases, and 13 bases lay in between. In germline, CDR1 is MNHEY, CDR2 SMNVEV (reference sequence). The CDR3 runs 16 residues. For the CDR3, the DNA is TGTGCCAGCAGTTTATCGCAGACAGCACCCAATTCACCCCTCCACTTT. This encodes CASSLSQTAPNSPLHF.

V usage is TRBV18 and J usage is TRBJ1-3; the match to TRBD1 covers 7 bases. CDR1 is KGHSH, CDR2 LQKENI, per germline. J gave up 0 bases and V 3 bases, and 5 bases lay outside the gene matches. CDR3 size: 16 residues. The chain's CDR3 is CASSPGQPDSGNTIYF. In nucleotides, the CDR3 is TGTGCCAGCTCACCGGGACAGCCCGACTCTGGAAACACCATATATTTT.

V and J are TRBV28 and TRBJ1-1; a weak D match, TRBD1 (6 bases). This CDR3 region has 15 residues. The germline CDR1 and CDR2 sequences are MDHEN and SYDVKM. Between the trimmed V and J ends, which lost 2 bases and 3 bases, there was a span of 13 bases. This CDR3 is CASSLLYREDTEAFF. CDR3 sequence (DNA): TGTGCCAGCAGTTTACTTTACAGGGAAGACACTGAAGCTTTCTTT.

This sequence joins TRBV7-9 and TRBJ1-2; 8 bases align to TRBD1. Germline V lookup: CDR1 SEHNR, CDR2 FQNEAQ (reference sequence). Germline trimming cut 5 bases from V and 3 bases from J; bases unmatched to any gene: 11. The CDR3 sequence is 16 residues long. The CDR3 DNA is TGTGCCAGCAGCCGCCAACGCAGGGGGCAAGACTATGGCTACACCTTC. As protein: CASSRQRRGQDYGYTF.

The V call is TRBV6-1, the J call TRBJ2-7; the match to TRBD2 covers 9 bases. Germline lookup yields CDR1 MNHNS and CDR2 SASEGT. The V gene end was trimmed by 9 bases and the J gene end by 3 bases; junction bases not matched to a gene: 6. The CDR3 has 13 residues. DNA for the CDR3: TGTGCCAGTGGAAGAGCGGGGGGCTACGAGCAGTACTTC. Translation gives CASGRAGGYEQYF.